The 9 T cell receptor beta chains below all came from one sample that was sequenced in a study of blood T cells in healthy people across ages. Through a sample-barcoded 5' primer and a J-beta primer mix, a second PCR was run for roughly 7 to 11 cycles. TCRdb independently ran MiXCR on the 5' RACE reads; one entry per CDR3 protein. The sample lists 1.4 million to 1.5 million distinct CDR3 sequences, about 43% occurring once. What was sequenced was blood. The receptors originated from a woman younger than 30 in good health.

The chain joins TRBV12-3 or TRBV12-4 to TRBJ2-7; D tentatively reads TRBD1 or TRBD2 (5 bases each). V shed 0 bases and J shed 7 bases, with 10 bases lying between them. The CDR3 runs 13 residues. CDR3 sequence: CASSLAGTAEQYF. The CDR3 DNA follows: TGTGCCAGCAGTTTAGCCGGGACGGCTGAGCAGTACTTC.

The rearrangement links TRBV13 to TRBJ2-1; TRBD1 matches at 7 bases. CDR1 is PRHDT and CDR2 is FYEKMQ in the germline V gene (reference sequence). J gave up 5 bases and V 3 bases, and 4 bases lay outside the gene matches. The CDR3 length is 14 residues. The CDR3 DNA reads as TGTGCCAGCAGCTTTCCGACAGGGAACAATGAGCAGTTCTTC. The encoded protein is CASSFPTGNNEQFF.

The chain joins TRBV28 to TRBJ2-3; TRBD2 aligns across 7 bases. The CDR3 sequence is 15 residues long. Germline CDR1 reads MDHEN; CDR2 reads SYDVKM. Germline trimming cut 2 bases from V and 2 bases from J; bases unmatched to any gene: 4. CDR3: CASSLMGGLTDTQYF. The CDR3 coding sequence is TGTGCCAGCAGTTTAATGGGAGGGCTCACAGATACGCAGTATTTT.

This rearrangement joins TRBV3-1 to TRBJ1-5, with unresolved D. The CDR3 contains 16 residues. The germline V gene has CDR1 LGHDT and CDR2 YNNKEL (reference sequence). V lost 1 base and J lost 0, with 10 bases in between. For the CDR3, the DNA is TGTGCCAGCAGCCAAGGTTGGTCTAATAGCAATCAGCCCCAGCATTTT. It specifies CASSQGWSNSNQPQHF.

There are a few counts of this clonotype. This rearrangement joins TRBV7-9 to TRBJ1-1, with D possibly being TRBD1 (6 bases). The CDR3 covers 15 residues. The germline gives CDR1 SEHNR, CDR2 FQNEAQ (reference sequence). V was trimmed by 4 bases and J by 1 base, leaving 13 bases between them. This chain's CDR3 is CASSYYGQTNTEAFF. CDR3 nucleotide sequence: TGTGCCAGCAGCTACTATGGACAGACGAACACTGAAGCTTTCTTT. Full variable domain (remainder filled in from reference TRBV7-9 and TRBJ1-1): DTGVSQNPRHKITKRGQNVTFRCDPISEHNRLYWYRQTLGQGPEFLTYFQNEAQLEKSRLLSDRFSAERPKGSFSTLEIQRTEQGDSAMYLCASSYYGQTNTEAFFGQGTRLTVV.

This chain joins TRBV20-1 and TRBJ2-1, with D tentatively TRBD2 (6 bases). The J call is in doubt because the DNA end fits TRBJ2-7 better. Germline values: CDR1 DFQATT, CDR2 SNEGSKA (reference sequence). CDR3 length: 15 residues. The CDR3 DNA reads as TGCAGTGCTAGAGATGGGGGAGGAATTAACAATGAGCAGTACTTC. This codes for CSARDGGGINNEQYF.

The CDR3 here is CASRIQGGELFF. The CDR3 DNA reads as TGTGCCAGCAGGATACAGGGCGGGGAGCTGTTTTTT. The rearrangement uses TRBV2 and TRBJ2-2; maybe TRBD1 (6 bases). In germline, CDR1 is SNHLY, CDR2 FYNNEI. V was shortened by 6 bases and J by 7 bases, with 9 bases between the two germline ends. The CDR3 spans 12 residues.

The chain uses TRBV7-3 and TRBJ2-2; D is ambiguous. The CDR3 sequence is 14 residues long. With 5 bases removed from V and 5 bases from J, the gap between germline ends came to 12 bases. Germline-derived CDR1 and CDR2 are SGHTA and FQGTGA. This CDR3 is CASSQGHNTGELFF. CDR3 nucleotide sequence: TGTGCCAGCAGCCAAGGGCATAATACCGGGGAGCTGTTTTTT.

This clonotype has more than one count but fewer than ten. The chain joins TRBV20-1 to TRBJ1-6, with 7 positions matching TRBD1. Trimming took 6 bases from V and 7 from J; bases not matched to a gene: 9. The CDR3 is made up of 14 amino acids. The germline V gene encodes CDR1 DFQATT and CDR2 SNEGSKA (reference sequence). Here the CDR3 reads CSARTGTENSPLHF. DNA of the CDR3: TGCAGTGCCCGTACCGGGACAGAGAATTCACCCCTCCACTTT.